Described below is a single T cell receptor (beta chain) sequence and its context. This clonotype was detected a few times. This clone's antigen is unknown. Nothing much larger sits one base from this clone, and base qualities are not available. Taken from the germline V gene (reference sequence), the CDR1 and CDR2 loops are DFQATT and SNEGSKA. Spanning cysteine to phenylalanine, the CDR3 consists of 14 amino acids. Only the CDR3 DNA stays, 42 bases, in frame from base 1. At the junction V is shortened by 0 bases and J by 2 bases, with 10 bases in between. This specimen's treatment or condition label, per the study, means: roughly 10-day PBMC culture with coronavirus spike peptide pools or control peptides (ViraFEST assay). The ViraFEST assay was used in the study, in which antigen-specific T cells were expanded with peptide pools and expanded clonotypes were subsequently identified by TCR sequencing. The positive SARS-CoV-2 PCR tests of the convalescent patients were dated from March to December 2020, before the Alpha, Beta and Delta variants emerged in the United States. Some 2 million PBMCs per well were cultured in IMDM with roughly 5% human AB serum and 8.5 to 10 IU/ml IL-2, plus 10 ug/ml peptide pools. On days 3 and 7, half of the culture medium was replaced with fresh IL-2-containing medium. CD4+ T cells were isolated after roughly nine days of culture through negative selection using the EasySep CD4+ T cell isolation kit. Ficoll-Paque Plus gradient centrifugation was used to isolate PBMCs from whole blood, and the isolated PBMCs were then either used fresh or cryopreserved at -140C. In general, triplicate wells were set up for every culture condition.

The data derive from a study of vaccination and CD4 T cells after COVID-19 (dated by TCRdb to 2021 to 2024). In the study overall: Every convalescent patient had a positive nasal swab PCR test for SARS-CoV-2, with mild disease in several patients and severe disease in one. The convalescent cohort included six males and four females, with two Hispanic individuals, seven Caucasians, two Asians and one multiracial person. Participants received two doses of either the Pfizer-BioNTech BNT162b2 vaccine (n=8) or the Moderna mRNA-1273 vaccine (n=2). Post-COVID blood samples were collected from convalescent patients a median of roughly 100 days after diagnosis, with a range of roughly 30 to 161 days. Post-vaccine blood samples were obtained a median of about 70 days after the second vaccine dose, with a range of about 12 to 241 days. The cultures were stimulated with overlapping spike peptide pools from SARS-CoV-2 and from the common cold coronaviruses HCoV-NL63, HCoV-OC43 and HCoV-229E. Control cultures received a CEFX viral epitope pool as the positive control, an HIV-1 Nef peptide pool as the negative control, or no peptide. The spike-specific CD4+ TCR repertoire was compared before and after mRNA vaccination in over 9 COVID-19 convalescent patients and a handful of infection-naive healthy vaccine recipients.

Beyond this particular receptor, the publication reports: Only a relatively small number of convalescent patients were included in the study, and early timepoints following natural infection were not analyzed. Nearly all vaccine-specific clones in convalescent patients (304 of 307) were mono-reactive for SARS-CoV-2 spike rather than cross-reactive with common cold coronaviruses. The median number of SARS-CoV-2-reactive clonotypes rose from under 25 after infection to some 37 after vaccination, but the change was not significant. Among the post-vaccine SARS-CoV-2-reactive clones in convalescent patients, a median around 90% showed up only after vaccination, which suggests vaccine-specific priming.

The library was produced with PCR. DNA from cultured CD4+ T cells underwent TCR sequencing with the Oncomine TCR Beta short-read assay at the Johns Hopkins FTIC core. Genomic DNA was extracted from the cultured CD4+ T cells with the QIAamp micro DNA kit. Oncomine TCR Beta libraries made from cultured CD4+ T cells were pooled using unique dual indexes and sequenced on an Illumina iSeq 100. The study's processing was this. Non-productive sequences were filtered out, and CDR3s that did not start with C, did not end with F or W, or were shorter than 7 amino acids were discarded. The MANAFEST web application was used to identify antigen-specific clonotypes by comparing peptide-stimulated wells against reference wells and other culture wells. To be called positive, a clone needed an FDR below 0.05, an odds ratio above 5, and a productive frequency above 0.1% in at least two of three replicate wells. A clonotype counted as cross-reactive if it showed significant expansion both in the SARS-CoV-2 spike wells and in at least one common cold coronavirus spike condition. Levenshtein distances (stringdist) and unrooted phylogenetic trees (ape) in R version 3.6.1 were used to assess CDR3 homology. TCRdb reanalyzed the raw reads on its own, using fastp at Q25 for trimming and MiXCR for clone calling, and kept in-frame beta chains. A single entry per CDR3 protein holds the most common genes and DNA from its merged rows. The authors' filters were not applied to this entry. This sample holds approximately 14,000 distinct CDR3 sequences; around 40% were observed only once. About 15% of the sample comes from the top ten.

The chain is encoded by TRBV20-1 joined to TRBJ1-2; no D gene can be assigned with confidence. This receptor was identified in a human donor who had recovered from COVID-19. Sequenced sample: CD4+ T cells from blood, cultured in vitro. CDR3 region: CSARDILKNYGYTF. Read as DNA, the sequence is TGCAGTGCTAGAGATATACTGAAAAACTATGGCTACACCTTC.